The clone carrying this T cell receptor beta chain was counted a few times. What it binds is not known. In germline, CDR1 is SGHVS, CDR2 FNYEAQ. Between the trimmed V and J ends, which lost 1 base and 5 bases, there was a span of 11 bases. The CDR3 is made up of 14 amino acids. This sample was taken from a study of OX40 agonist ivuxolimab in advanced cancers. Study context: Earlier anti-PD-1, anti-PD-L1 or anti-CTLA-4 therapy was permitted; 35% to 50% had received some. Three patients responded partially, comprising one with hepatocellular carcinoma and two with cutaneous melanoma. Study-wide points: There was clonal expansion of CD4+ and CD8+ blood T cells by week 6 at 0.1 to 3.0 mg/kg.

Profiled with immunoSEQ multiplex PCR; TCRdb holds only in-frame clones, not every one. The table records about 70,000 clones, around 80% of them present only once. This TCR came from an adult with an advanced solid tumor such as melanoma, head and neck, liver or kidney cancer. The chain couples TRBV7-6 to TRBJ1-1; a weak D match, TRBD1 (5 bases). The sample here was CD4+ or CD8+ T cells sorted from blood, taken in a trial of the OX40 agonist ivuxolimab. The CDR3 reads CASSLGGKGTEAFF. The CDR3 DNA reads TGTGCCAGCAGCTTAGGAGGGAAGGGGACTGAAGCTTTCTTT.